This T cell receptor (beta chain) was captured by sequencing in a study of CXCR3-negative and CXCR3-positive naive CD8 T cells. Study observations and caveats: Hydrophobicity of TRB CDR3s was greater in CXCR3-positive naive cells than in CXCR3-negative naive cells.

Notes on this clonotype: Antigen unknown.

Researchers prepared the TRB cDNA libraries using 5' RACE with UMI labels. TCRdb reprocessed the 5' RACE reads and reports one entry per CDR3 protein, with no DNA. The sample has some 140,000 distinct CDR3 sequences. A CD45RO-CCR7+CD27+CD95- profile was what naive CD8+ T cells displayed. The receptor was isolated from a human donor in good health. Some clones in this sample may be carry-over from other donors' samples. The specimen was naive CXCR3+ CD8+ T cells from blood. Specified subset: CD45RO-CCR7+CD27+CD95- naive CD8+ T cells expressing CXCR3 (TNR3+).

CDR3 sequence: CASSLGTGRDYGYTF. V and J are TRBV5-5 and TRBJ1-2; TCRdb returns TRBD1, unconfirmable since there is no DNA. CDR1 and CDR2 from the germline V gene are SGHKS and YYEKEE (reference sequence). This CDR3 spans 15 amino acids.